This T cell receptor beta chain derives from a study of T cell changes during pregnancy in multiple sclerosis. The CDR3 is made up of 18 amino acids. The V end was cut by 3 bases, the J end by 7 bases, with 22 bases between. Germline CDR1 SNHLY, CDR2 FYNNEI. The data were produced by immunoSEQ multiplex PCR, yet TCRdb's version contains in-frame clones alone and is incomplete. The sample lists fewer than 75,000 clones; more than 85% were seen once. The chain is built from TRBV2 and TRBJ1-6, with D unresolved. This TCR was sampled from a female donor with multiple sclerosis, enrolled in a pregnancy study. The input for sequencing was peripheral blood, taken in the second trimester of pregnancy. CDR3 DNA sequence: TGTGCCAGCAGTGATGTATTCGGGTCCCAAGGATTAAATTCACCCCTCCACTTT. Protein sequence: CASSDVFGSQGLNSPLHF.